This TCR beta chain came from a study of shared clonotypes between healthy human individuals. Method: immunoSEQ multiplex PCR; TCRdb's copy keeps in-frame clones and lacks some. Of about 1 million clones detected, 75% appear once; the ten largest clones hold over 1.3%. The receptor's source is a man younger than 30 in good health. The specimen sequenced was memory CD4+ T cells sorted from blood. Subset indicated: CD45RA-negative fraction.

The CDR3 reads CAISEKGMNTEAFF. CDR3 DNA: TGTGCCATCAGTGAAAAAGGGATGAACACTGAAGCTTTCTTT. The rearrangement uses TRBV10-3 and TRBJ1-1; unclear D gene. The germline V and J ends were trimmed by 3 bases and 0 bases, with 8 bases remaining between them. The CDR3 runs to 14 residues. The germline V gene has CDR1 ENHRY and CDR2 SYGVKD.